This TCR beta chain came from a study of T cell responses to AZD1222 COVID-19 vaccine. Libraries were prepared by immunoSEQ multiplex PCR; TCRdb keeps only in-frame clonotypes and omits some of them. The table has some 150,000 clones, around 90% seen once. Overall study findings and caveats: Most donors were white British, females outnumbered males, and clonal diversity was possibly underestimated. Nearly half of unique spike-specific TCRs reportedly avoided B.1.351 and B.1.1.7 mutated regions. The repertoires were collected only after the peak T cell response.

Turning to this clone: The antigen is unknown.

Second-dose intervals near 4 or 12 weeks were combined. V lost 3 bases to trimming and J lost 2 bases, with 7 bases between them. Germline assignment: CDR1 MDHEN and CDR2 SYDVKM. The CDR3 sequence is 13 residues long. The receptor was isolated from an adult who received the AZD1222 COVID-19 vaccine. The source material was peripheral blood, sampled 28 days after the second AZD1222 dose. V and J are TRBV28 and TRBJ1-2; D is undetermined. The CDR3 here is CASSFEENYGYTF. The CDR3 DNA follows: TGTGCCAGCAGTTTTGAAGAAAACTATGGCTACACCTTC.